This entry is about one T cell receptor beta chain. An end of the junction does not agree with germline; a read error may underlie this. CDR3 length: 19 residues. CDR1 and CDR2 (germline): SGHTA, FQGTGA. Profiling relied on immunoSEQ multiplex PCR, and the TCRdb table lists in-frame clones only, not all of them. The sample lists approximately 74,000 clones, 80% seen once, with around 7.6% in the top ten. The data are from a study of cytotoxic CD8 clonotypes in ibrutinib-treated CLL. Study information: Some 24 partial and 2 complete responses; at median 68 months, around 14 remitted, about twelve progressed.

The sequence derives from a human donor with chronic lymphocytic leukemia. The V call is TRBV7-3, the J call TRBJ2-2; D is perhaps TRBD1 (7 bases). The source was PBMCs, collected at disease progression, from a patient treated with ibrutinib. CDR3 region: CASSPTQGGRRRLHRGAVF. As DNA, the CDR3 is TGTGCCAGCAGCCCCACTCAGGGGGGTCGGCGGCGCCTACACCGGGGAGCTGTTTTT. Full variable domain (missing parts from reference TRBV7-3 and TRBJ2-2): GAGVSQTPSNKVTEKGKYVELRCDPISGHTALYWYRQSLGQGPEFLIYFQGTGAADDSGLPNDRFFAVRPEGSVSTLKIQRTERGDSAVYLCASSPTQGGRRRLHRGAVFGEGSRLTVL.